The 24 T cell receptor beta chains in this list originate from one sample, sequenced in a study of regulatory T cells in long-lasting Graves disease. CDR3-region Arm-PCR and iRepertoire HTBI primers produced the TCR beta libraries. TCRdb itself ran the multiplex PCR reads through MiXCR, one entry per CDR3 protein. This table has 250,000 to 300,000 distinct CDR3 sequences, around a sixth appearing once. Stated time point: newly diagnosed GD, antithyroid drugs for less than 3 months. With RNA extracted from PBMCs as input, the TCR library was made. These data also formed part of another study, on T cells in Graves' hyperthyroidism and ophthalmopathy.

The source was peripheral blood mononuclear cells (PBMCs), collected at new diagnosis, from a patient treated with antithyroid drugs. The receptors here all came from a woman in her 30s with Graves disease.

The table lists this clonotype with many counts. The rearrangement joins TRBV20-1 to TRBJ2-7; 7 nucleotides align to TRBD2. This CDR3 spans 14 amino acids. Germline V gives CDR1 DFQATT, CDR2 SNEGSKA (reference sequence). V lost 3 bases and J lost 0; bases outside the gene matches: 5. The CDR3 DNA reads as TGCAGTGCTAGTCTTTGGACTAGCTCCTACGAGCAGTACTTC. Translation gives CSASLWTSSYEQYF.

Details on this clonotype: A far larger clone differs by one base, so this is likely a read error. The chain couples TRBV13 to TRBJ1-1; D unclear. V lost 8 bases and J 3 bases, leaving 16 bases between the germline ends. The CDR3 extends over 14 amino acids. Germline values: CDR1 PRHDT, CDR2 FYEKMQ (reference sequence). The CDR3 DNA reads TGTGCCAGCCCACCACCGGGCTTGTACACTGAAGCTTTCTTT. This gives the protein CASPPPGLYTEAFF.

The chain has TRBV6-1 and TRBJ1-2; D call uncertain. Germline CDR1 is MNHNS and CDR2 is SASEGT. With 6 bases removed from V and 3 bases from J, the gap between germline ends came to 11 bases. CDR3 size: 13 residues. The CDR3 protein is CASRRGMDYGYTF. As DNA, the CDR3 is TGTGCCAGCAGGCGAGGGATGGACTATGGCTACACCTTC.

This clonotype occurred many times. An end of the junction differs from the germline gene, which may be a read error. This chain uses TRBV7-9 with TRBJ1-1, with 8 bases lining up with TRBD1. The CDR3 runs 13 residues. Germline CDR1 is SEHNR and CDR2 is FQNEAQ (reference sequence). DNA of the CDR3: TGCGCCAGCAGCCAATTACGGACAGGGAAAGCTTTCTTT. It specifies CASSQLRTGKAFF.

This clonotype was picked up many times. The chain couples TRBV3-1 to TRBJ1-4, with 7 bases identical to TRBD1. The CDR3 consists of 14 residues. Looked up from germline, CDR1 is LGHDT and CDR2 is YNNKEL (reference sequence). The V gene end was trimmed by 5 bases and the J gene end by 6 bases; junction bases not matched to a gene: 6. This CDR3 reads CASSKGASDEKLFF. CDR3 bases: TGTGCCAGCAGCAAGGGGGCCTCGGATGAAAAACTGTTTTTT.

This clonotype was detected ten times or more. The chain has TRBV20-1 and TRBJ1-2, with 8 bases aligning to TRBD1. The CDR3 is made up of 14 amino acids. Germline V gene data show CDR1 as DFQATT and CDR2 as SNEGSKA (reference sequence). J lost 2 bases, V lost 0 bases, and 2 bases had no gene match. CDR3 sequence: CSAREQGGNYGYTF. Written as DNA, the CDR3 is TGCAGTGCTAGAGAACAGGGGGGAAACTATGGCTACACCTTC.

This clonotype was seen many times. V gene TRBV20-1 combines with J gene TRBJ1-1; D uncertain. Trimming pared 0 bases from V and 4 bases from J, leaving 12 bases between. The CDR3 sequence is 14 residues long. The germline gives CDR1 DFQATT, CDR2 SNEGSKA (reference sequence). The CDR3 region is CSARDRGGFTEAFF. The DNA for the CDR3 is TGCAGTGCTAGAGATCGGGGAGGGTTCACTGAAGCTTTCTTT.

This clonotype was seen many times. This chain links TRBV24-1 with TRBJ2-3; TRBD1 matches at 11 bases. Germline loops: CDR1 KGHDR, CDR2 SFDVKD. V was clipped by 4 bases and J by 1 base; unmatched bases: 12. CDR3 size: 19 residues. CDR3 protein: CATSDTGQGGSAGTDTQYF. CDR3 nucleotides: TGTGCCACCAGTGACACGGGACAGGGGGGGAGTGCGGGCACAGATACGCAGTATTTT.

This clonotype was found many times. The chain couples TRBV7-9 to TRBJ1-5; D is unclear. V was pared by 1 base and J by 7 bases, with 11 bases between. Germline V gene lookup returns CDR1 SEHNR and CDR2 FQNEAQ (reference sequence). The CDR3 covers 14 residues. The CDR3 DNA follows: TGTGCCAGCAGCTTAGGGGGTTTTGGGCAGCCCCAGCATTTT. Its translation is CASSLGGFGQPQHF.

With regard to this clonotype: A read error may be the cause here, since a much bigger clone is one base away. The chain joins TRBV10-2 to TRBJ1-5, with TRBD1 matching over 10 bases. CDR3 length: 15 amino acids. The germline CDR1 and CDR2 sequences are WSHSY and SAAADI. This CDR3 reads CASSEGTGDNRPQHF. CDR3 nucleotides: TGCGCCAGCAGTGAGGGGACAGGGGATAATCGGCCCCAGCATTTT.

This clonotype was counted ten times or more. This chain connects TRBV24-1 to TRBJ2-1; unclear D gene. The V gene's germline CDR1 is KGHDR and CDR2 SFDVKD. The CDR3 covers 12 residues. The germline V and J ends were trimmed by 2 bases and 4 bases, with 2 bases remaining between them. DNA of the CDR3: TGTGCCACCAGTGATTATTACAATGAGCAGTTCTTC. Protein: CATSDYYNEQFF.

J is TRBJ1-1 and V is TRBV4-1; D not resolved. Germline V lookup: CDR1 MGHRA, CDR2 YSYEKL. V was cut by 3 bases and J by 4 bases, with 12 bases left in between. The CDR3 is 14 amino acids. The CDR3 sequence: CASSHLRDGTEAFF. CDR3 nucleotide sequence: TGCGCCAGCAGCCACCTAAGGGATGGCACTGAAGCTTTCTTT.

The chain carries TRBV15 and TRBJ2-3, with D unresolved. Trimming cost V 3 bases and J 6 bases, with 10 bases left between them. Germline CDR1 and CDR2: LNHNV and YYDKDF (reference sequence). This CDR3 has 13 residues. CDR3 in amino acids: CATSSSFIDTQYF. The CDR3 bases are TGTGCCACCAGCAGTTCTTTTATTGATACGCAGTATTTT.

A word on this clonotype: A far bigger clonotype differs at one base, so this is likely a read error. The chain carries TRBV6-1 and TRBJ1-5; D is uncertain. V was shortened by 7 bases and J by 2 bases, with 24 bases between the two germline ends. The length of the CDR3 is 18 residues. Germline-derived CDR1 and CDR2 are MNHNS and SASEGT. CDR3 in amino acids: CASTLAPRIFVGNQPQHF. Here the CDR3 DNA reads TGTGCCAGCACCCTGGCCCCCCGGATTTTCGTAGGCAATCAGCCCCAGCATTTT.

This clonotype appeared many times. The chain uses TRBV24-1 and TRBJ2-5; no clear D gene. The ends were cut back, 3 bases at V and 0 bases at J, with 4 bases in the middle. There are 13 residues in the CDR3. The germline gives CDR1 KGHDR, CDR2 SFDVKD. The CDR3 spells CATSDTNQETQYF. The CDR3 nucleotides read TGTGCCACCAGTGATACAAACCAAGAGACCCAGTACTTC.

With respect to this clonotype: This likely traces to a read error, being one base from a far larger clone. V gene TRBV7-3 combines with J gene TRBJ1-2, with 7 bases aligning to TRBD1. CDR3 size: 12 residues. V shed 5 bases, J shed 10 bases, and the junction held 7 bases outside the gene matches. From germline, CDR1 is SGHTA and CDR2 FQGTGA. CDR3 nucleotide sequence: TGTGCCAGCAGCGCCGACAGGGTCGACTACACCTTC. Protein product: CASSADRVDYTF.

This clonotype was counted many times. V is TRBV5-1 and J is TRBJ2-3; unclear D gene. The CDR3 has 12 amino acids. Trimming shortened V by 7 bases and J by 5 bases, and 11 bases separated the two germline ends. Germline loops: CDR1 SGHRS, CDR2 YFSETQ. CDR3 protein: CASWGGGDTQYF. The CDR3 DNA follows: TGCGCCAGCTGGGGTGGCGGAGATACGCAGTATTTT. The whole variable domain, filled in from reference TRBV5-1 and TRBJ2-3, reads KAGVTQTPRYLIKTRGQQVTLSCSPISGHRSVSWYQQTPGQGLQFLFEYFSETQRNKGNFPGRFSGRQFSNSRSEMNVSTLELGDSALYLCASWGGGDTQYFGPGTRLTVL.

This clonotype was counted at least ten times. This chain links TRBV7-2 with TRBJ2-3; no clear D gene. CDR1 and CDR2 (germline): SGHTA, FQGNSA. Trimming pared 6 bases from V and 4 bases from J, leaving 14 bases between. This CDR3 has 14 residues. This CDR3 reads CASRGTIGADTQYF. The CDR3 bases are TGTGCCAGCAGGGGCACTATAGGCGCAGATACGCAGTATTTT.

The rearrangement joins TRBV6-5 to TRBJ1-3, with D unresolved. CDR1 is MNHEY, CDR2 SVGAGI, per germline. CDR3 length: 13 residues. V lost 2 bases and J 0 bases, leaving 2 bases between the germline ends. CDR3 residues: CASSYSSGNTIYF. For the CDR3, the DNA is TGTGCCAGCAGTTACAGCTCTGGAAACACCATATATTTT.

This clonotype was detected many times. The gene calls are TRBV6-5 and TRBJ2-3; TRBD2 matches 9 bases. Trimming cost V 2 bases and J 0 bases; bases outside gene matches: 6. From germline, CDR1 is MNHEY and CDR2 SVGAGI. CDR3 length: 17 amino acids. As DNA, the CDR3 is TGTGCCAGCAGTTACAGAGGACTAGCGACTAGCACAGATACGCAGTATTTT. Its translation: CASSYRGLATSTDTQYF.

This clonotype was observed at least ten times. The genes are TRBV6-1 and TRBJ1-5; TRBD1 might be the D (5 bases). The germline CDR1 and CDR2 sequences are MNHNS and SASEGT. Trimming took off 4 bases at V and 6 bases at J, with 16 bases between the two ends. This CDR3 has 15 amino acids. CDR3 loop: CASSGSAGTRQPQHF. The CDR3 DNA follows: TGTGCCAGCAGTGGATCGGCAGGGACTCGTCAGCCCCAGCATTTT.

This chain joins TRBV12-3 or TRBV12-4 and TRBJ2-1; TRBD2 matches 12 bases. V gave up 6 bases and J gave up 7 bases; unmatched junction bases: 7. The CDR3 is made up of 15 amino acids. The CDR3 loop is CASRASGGAENEQFF. CDR3 nucleotides: TGTGCCAGCAGGGCTAGCGGGGGGGCAGAAAATGAGCAGTTCTTC.

This clonotype was detected many times. This rearrangement joins TRBV11-2 to TRBJ1-2; TRBD1 matches at 8 bases. V dropped 5 bases and J dropped 8; count of bases not matched to a gene: 13. CDR1 SGHAT and CDR2 FQNNGV come from the germline V gene. The CDR3 extends over 15 amino acids. The DNA of the CDR3 is TGTGCCAGCAGCGCTCCGGACAGGGAGAACCGGGGCTACACCTTC. It codes for CASSAPDRENRGYTF. The full variable domain, its missing parts supplied by reference TRBV11-2 and TRBJ1-2, is EAGVAQSPRYKIIEKRQSVAFWCNPISGHATLYWYQQILGQGPKLLIQFQNNGVVDDSQLPKDRFSAERLKGVDSTLKIQPAKLEDSAVYLCASSAPDRENRGYTFGSGTRLTVV.

This clonotype came up many times. The chain uses TRBV7-2 and TRBJ1-6; TRBD1 matches 8 bases. The V segment lost 2 bases and the J segment 5 bases; nucleotides outside the gene matches: 2. The CDR3 covers 15 residues. The germline gives CDR1 SGHTA, CDR2 FQGNSA. The CDR3 protein is CASSLLGQDNSPLHF. As DNA, the CDR3 is TGTGCCAGCAGCTTATTGGGACAGGATAATTCACCCCTCCACTTT.